This T cell receptor (beta chain) was captured in a study of T cells after yellow fever vaccination. TCRdb redid the calling of the 5' RACE reads with MiXCR, one entry per CDR3 protein. The sample contains around 340,000 distinct CDR3 sequences, under 15% of which appear only once. CDR1 is SGDLS and CDR2 is YYNGEE in the germline V gene. There are 15 residues in the CDR3. V dropped 5 bases and J dropped 0 bases, with 12 bases sitting between them. Findings and limits, study-wide: The secondary response peaked faster, at day 5 versus 15, but was weaker. Relatively few clonotypes were ones that appeared in both CD4 and CD8 compartments.

This clonotype was detected only a few times. Its antigen is unknown. The sequencing used CD4+ T cells sorted from PBMCs, collected 15 days after the yellow fever booster vaccination. This chain uses TRBV9 with TRBJ2-1; D is possibly TRBD1 or TRBD2 (5 bases each). This clonotype was sampled from a man aged 18 to 29 who received the YFV17D yellow fever vaccine. CDR3 sequence (DNA): TGTGCCAGCAGTAAGGGGAGTAGCTCCTACAATGAGCAGTTCTTC. This gives the protein CASSKGSSSYNEQFF. Supplemented by reference TRBV9 and TRBJ2-1, the full variable domain reads DSGVTQTPKHLITATGQRVTLRCSPRSGDLSVYWYQQSLDQGLQFLIQYYNGEERAKGNILERFSAQQFPDLHSELNLSSLELGDSALYFCASSKGSSSYNEQFFGPGTRLTVL.